A single T cell receptor (beta chain) is shown here with its context. Its antigen is unidentified. The data belong to a study of T cell responses to AZD1222 COVID-19 vaccine. Findings of the study overall: Among those given AZD1222, only five or six were seropositive at baseline. The donor group comprised mostly white British people and more females; the analysis possibly underestimated clonal diversity. Breadth and depth of Spike-specific TCRs rose after two AZD1222 doses.

The repertoire was sequenced with immunoSEQ multiplex PCR; TCRdb's copy has only in-frame clones and lacks some. In the table there are some 80,000 clones, more than 70% of which are singletons. Specimen: peripheral blood, collected 28 days after the second dose of the MenACWY control vaccine. This TCR derives from an adult who received the MenACWY meningococcal vaccine as a control.

CDR3 protein: CASSYTFGGRDYGYTF. In nucleotides, the CDR3 is TGTGCCAGCAGTTACACCTTCGGGGGCAGGGACTATGGCTACACCTTC. The rearrangement joins TRBV9 to TRBJ1-2; tentatively, D is TRBD1 (6 bases). Germline V gives CDR1 SGDLS, CDR2 YYNGEE. This CDR3 has 16 residues. V shed 5 bases and J shed 3 bases, with 20 bases lying between them.